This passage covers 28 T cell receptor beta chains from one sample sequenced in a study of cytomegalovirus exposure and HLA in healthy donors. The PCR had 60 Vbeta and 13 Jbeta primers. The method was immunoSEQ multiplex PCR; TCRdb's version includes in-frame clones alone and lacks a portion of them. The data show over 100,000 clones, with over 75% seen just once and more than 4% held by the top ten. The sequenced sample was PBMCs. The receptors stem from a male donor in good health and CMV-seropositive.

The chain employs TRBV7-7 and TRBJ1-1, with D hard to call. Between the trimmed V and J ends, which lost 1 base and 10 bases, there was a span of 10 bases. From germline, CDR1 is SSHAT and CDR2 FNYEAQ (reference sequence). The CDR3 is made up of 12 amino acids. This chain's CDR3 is CASSLVILIAFF. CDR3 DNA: TGTGCCAGCAGCTTAGTTATCTTAATAGCTTTCTTT. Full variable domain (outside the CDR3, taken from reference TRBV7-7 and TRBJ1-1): GAGVSQSPRYKVTKRGQDVTLRCDPISSHATLYWYQQALGQGPEFLTYFNYEAQPDKSGLPSDRFSAERPEGSISTLTIQRTEQRDSAMYRCASSLVILIAFFGQGTRLTVV.

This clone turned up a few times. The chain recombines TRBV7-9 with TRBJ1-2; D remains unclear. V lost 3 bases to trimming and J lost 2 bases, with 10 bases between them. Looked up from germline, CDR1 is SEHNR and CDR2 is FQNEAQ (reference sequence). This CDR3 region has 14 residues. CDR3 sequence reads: CASSFGGENYGYTF. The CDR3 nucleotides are TGTGCCAGCAGCTTTGGAGGAGAAAACTATGGCTACACCTTC.

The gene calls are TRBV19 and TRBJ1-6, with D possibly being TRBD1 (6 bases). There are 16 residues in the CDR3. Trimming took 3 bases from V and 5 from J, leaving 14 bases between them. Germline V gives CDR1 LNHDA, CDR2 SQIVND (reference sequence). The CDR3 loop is CASSILPDSNNSPLHF. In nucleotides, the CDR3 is TGTGCCAGTAGTATCCTCCCGGACAGCAATAATTCACCCCTCCACTTT.

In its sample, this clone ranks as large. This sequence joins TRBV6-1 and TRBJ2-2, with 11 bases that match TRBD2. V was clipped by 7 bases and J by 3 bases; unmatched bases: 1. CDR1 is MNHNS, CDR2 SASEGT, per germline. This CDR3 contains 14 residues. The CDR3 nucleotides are TGTGCCAGCAAGGGACTAGCGGACACCGGGGAGCTGTTTTTT. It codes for CASKGLADTGELFF.

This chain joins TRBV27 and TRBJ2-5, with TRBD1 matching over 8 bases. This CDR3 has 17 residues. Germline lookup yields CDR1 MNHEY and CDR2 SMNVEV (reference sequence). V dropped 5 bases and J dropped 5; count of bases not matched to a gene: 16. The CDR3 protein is CASSPKTGGRLSETQYF. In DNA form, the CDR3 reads TGTGCCAGCAGTCCTAAAACAGGGGGGAGGTTGTCTGAGACCCAGTACTTC.

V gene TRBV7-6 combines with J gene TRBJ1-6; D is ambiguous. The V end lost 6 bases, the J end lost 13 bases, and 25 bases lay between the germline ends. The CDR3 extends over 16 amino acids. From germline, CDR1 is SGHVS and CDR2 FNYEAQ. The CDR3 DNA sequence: TGTGCCAGCAGTCTTTTGGGGTCCGCTGGGAGTTCCCCCCTCCACTTT. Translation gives CASSLLGSAGSSPLHF.

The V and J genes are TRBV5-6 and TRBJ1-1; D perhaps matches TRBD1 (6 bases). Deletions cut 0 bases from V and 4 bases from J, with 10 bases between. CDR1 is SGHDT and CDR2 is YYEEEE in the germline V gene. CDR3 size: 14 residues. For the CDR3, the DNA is TGTGCCAGCAGCTTGGGCGGGGGGCTCACTGAAGCTTTCTTT. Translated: CASSLGGGLTEAFF.

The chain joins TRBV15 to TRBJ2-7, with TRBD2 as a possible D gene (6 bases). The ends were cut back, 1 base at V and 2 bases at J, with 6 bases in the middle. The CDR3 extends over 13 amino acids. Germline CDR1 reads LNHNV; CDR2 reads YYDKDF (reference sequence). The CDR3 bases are TGTGCCACCAGCAGAGGGACTACCTACGAGCAGTACTTC. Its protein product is CATSRGTTYEQYF.

The CDR3 reads CASSDRAGGSYNEQFF. The DNA of the CDR3 is TGTGCCAGCAGTGATCGGGCGGGTGGGTCCTACAATGAGCAGTTCTTC. This chain joins TRBV2 and TRBJ2-1; tentatively, D is TRBD2 (5 bases). Trimming cost V 3 bases and J 1 base, with 13 bases left between them. Germline V lookup: CDR1 SNHLY, CDR2 FYNNEI. The CDR3 runs to 16 residues.

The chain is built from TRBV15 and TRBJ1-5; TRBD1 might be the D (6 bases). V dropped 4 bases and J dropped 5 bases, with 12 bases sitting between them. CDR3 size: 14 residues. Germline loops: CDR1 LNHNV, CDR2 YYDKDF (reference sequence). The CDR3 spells CATSTNREDQPQHF. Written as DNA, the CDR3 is TGTGCCACCAGCACCAACAGGGAAGATCAGCCCCAGCATTTT.

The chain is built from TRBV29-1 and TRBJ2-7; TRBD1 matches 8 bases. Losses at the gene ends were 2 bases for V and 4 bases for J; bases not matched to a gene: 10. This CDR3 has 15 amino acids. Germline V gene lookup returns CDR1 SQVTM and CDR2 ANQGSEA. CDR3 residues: CSVELGAGGAYEQYF. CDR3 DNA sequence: TGCAGCGTTGAATTAGGGGCAGGGGGCGCGTACGAGCAGTACTTC.

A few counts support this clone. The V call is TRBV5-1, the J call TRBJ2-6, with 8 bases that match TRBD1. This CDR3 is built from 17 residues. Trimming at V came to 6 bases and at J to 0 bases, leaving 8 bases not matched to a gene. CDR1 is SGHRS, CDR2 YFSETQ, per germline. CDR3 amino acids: CASTGQGGFSGANVLTF. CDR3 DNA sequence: TGCGCCAGCACCGGACAGGGCGGGTTCTCTGGGGCCAACGTCCTGACTTTC.

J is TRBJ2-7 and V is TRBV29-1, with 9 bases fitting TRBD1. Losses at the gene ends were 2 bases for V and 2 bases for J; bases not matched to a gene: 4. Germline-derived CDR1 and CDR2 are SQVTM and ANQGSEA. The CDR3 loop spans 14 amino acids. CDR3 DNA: TGCAGCGTTGAAACGCGACAGGGGGCCTACGAGCAGTACTTC. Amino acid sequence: CSVETRQGAYEQYF.

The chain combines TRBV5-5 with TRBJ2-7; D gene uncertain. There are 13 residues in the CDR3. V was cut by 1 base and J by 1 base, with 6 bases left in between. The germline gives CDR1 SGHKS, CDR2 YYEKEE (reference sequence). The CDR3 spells CASSLFISYEQYF. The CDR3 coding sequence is TGTGCCAGCAGCTTGTTCATTTCCTACGAGCAGTACTTC.

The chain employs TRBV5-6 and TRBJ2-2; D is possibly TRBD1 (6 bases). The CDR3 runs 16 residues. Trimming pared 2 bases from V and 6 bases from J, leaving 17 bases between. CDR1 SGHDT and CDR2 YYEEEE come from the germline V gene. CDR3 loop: CASSFEQGVGAGELFF. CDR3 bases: TGTGCCAGCAGCTTTGAACAGGGAGTTGGAGCCGGGGAGCTGTTTTTT.

The chain's CDR3 is CSASNSSYYTF. CDR3 sequence (DNA): TGCAGTGCTAGCAACAGTTCCTACTACACCTTC. V is TRBV20-1 and J is TRBJ1-2; D remains unclear. The V gene's germline CDR1 is DFQATT and CDR2 SNEGSKA (reference sequence). The V and J ends lost 3 bases and 10 bases respectively, with 12 bases between them. This CDR3 has 11 residues.

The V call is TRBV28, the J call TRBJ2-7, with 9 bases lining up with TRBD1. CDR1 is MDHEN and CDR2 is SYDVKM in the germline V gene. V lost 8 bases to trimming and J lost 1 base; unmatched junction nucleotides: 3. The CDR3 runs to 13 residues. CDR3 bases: TGTGCCAGCCGGGACAGGGTGTCCTACGAGCAGTACTTC. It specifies CASRDRVSYEQYF.

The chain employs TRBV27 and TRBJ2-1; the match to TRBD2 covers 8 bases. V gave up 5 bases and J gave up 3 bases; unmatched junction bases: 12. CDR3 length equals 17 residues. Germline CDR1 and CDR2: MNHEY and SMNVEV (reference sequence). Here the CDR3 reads CASSTNGGALFYNEQFF. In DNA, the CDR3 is TGTGCCAGCAGTACGAACGGGGGGGCCTTATTCTACAATGAGCAGTTCTTC.

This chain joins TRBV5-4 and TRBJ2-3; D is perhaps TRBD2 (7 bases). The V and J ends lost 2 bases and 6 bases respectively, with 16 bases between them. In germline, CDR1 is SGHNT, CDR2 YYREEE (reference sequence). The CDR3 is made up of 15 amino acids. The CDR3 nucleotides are TGTGCCAGCAGCTTTAGGGGGGGCTTGGCGGATACGCAGTATTTT. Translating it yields CASSFRGGLADTQYF.

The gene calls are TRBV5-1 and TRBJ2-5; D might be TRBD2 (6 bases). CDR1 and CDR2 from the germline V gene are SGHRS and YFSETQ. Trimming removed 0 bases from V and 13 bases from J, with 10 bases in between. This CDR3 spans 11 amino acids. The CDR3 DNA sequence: TGCGCCAGCAGCTTGGATGCGGGGTGGTACTTC. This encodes CASSLDAGWYF.

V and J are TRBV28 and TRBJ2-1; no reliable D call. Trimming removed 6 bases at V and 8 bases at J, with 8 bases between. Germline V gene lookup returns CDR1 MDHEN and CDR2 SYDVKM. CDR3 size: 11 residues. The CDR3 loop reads CASSPLHEQFF. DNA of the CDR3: TGTGCCAGCAGCCCCCTCCATGAGCAGTTCTTC.

The CDR3 is CASSIAPGTELLNYGYTF. CDR3 nucleotide sequence: TGTGCCAGTAGTATAGCTCCGGGGACAGAACTCCTCAACTATGGCTACACCTTC. The V and J genes are TRBV19 and TRBJ1-2; TRBD1 matches at 7 bases. The germline V gene has CDR1 LNHDA and CDR2 SQIVND (reference sequence). The CDR3 spans 18 residues. The V segment lost 1 base and the J segment 2 bases; nucleotides outside the gene matches: 13.

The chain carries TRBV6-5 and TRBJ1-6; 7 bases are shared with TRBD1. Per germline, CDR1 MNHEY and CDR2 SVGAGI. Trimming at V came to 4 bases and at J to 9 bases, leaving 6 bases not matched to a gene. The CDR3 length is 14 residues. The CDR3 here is CASSSQGLGSPLHF. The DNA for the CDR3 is TGTGCCAGCAGTTCACAGGGGCTGGGTTCACCCCTCCACTTT.

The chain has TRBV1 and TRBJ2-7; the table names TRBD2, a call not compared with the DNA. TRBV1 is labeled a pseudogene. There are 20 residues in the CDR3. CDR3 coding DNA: TGCACCAGCAGCCAAGCCAGGAATAGCGGGAGGGCCCTCGATAGGGACGAGCAGTACTTC. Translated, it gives CTSSQARNSGRALDRDEQYF.

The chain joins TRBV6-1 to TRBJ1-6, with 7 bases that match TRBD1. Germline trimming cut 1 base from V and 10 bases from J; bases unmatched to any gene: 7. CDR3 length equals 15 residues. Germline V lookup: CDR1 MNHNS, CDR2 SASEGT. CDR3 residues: CASSEDRQGDSPLHF. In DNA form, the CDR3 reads TGTGCCAGCAGTGAAGATAGACAGGGAGACTCACCCCTCCACTTT.

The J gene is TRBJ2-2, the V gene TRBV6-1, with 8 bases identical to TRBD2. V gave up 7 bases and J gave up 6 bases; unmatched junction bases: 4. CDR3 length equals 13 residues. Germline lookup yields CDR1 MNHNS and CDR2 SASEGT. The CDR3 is CASTGGDAGELFF. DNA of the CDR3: TGTGCCAGCACGGGGGGGGACGCCGGGGAGCTGTTTTTT.

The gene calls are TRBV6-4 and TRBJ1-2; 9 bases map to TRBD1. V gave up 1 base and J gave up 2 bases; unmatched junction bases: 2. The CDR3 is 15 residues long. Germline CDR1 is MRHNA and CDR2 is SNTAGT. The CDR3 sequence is CASSDWGTGNYGYTF. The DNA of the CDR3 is TGTGCCAGCAGTGACTGGGGGACAGGGAACTATGGCTACACCTTC.

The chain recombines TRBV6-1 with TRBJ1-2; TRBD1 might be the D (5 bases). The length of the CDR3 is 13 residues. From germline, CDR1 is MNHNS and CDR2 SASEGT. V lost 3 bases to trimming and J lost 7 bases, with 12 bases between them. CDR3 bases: TGTGCCAGCAGTGAGGGGCAGGGTAGTGGCTACACCTTC. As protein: CASSEGQGSGYTF.